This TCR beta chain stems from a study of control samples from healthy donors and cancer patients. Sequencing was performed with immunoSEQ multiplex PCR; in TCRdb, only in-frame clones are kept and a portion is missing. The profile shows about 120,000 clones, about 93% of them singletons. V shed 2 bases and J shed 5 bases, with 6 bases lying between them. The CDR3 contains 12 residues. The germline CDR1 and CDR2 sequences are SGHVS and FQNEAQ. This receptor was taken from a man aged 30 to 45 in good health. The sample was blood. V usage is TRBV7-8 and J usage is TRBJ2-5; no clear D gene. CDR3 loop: CASSLLRETQYF. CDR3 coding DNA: TGTGCCAGCAGCTTATTACGTGAGACCCAGTACTTC.